This T cell receptor (beta chain) was profiled in a study of T cells in Graves' hyperthyroidism and ophthalmopathy. Stable Graves' hyperthyroidism meant no ophthalmopathy progression within 18 months. The patients, who ranged from 18 to 65 in age, presented with newly diagnosed hyperthyroidism lasting under 2 months. This clonotype was seen just once. Amplification yielded TCR beta CDR3 regions, with RNA transcripts as the source. RT-PCR in the first round (using the HTBI primer set) targeted the TCR CDR3. TCRdb re-called the multiplex PCR reads with MiXCR, one entry per CDR3 protein. The sample includes 500,000 to 750,000 distinct CDR3 sequences, roughly 50% of them seen just once. This sequence originates from a woman in her late teens or twenties with Graves' hyperthyroidism. The sequenced material came from peripheral blood or thyroid tissue (not recorded which).

The DNA of the CDR3 is TGTGCCATCAGTGAGGTCGGGGGGACAGCTAACTATGGCTACACCTTC. Translation: CAISEVGGTANYGYTF. This chain joins TRBV10-3 and TRBJ1-2, with 7 nucleotides matching TRBD1. CDR1 is ENHRY and CDR2 is SYGVKD in the germline V gene. The junction had 6 bases not matched to a gene; V was cut back by 2 bases and J by 0 bases. The CDR3 totals 16 residues.